Each of the 26 T cell receptor beta chains below was sequenced from the same sample in a study of blood T cell repertoires in COVID-19. The data were produced by immunoSEQ multiplex PCR, yet TCRdb's version contains in-frame clones alone and is incomplete. Of about 190,000 clones detected, almost 90% appear once; the ten largest clones hold roughly 0.56%. Sequencing used peripheral blood. The receptors were gathered from a man between 45 and 60 years old with acute or convalescent COVID-19.

The J gene is TRBJ2-4, the V gene TRBV6-2 or TRBV6-3, with D tentatively TRBD2 (6 bases). Germline V gives CDR1 MNHEY, CDR2 SVGEGT. This CDR3 has 15 amino acids. Trimming pared 2 bases from V and 2 bases from J, leaving 10 bases between. The CDR3 sequence is CASSYGGTPKNIQYF. Written as DNA, the CDR3 is TGTGCCAGCAGTTACGGAGGGACCCCCAAAAACATTCAGTACTTC.

The genes are TRBV24-1 and TRBJ2-7, with D perhaps matching TRBD2 (5 bases). The CDR3 contains 12 residues. The V end was cut by 5 bases, the J end by 3 bases, with 7 bases between. CDR1 KGHDR and CDR2 SFDVKD come from the germline V gene. CDR3: CATSGRDYEQYF. In DNA form, the CDR3 reads TGTGCCACCAGTGGACGGGACTACGAGCAGTACTTC.

This clone has a handful of counts. This chain links TRBV9 with TRBJ2-2; D perhaps matches TRBD1 (5 bases). Germline assignment: CDR1 SGDLS and CDR2 YYNGEE. Trimming removed 4 bases from V and 5 bases from J, with 18 bases in between. The CDR3 runs 16 residues. In DNA, the CDR3 is TGTGCCAGCAGCACCAACCCAGGGTCCCAGACCGGGGAGCTGTTTTTT. Translating it yields CASSTNPGSQTGELFF.

The chain employs TRBV19 and TRBJ1-1; the D gene is possibly TRBD1 (5 bases). V lost 7 bases to trimming and J lost 0 bases, with 12 bases between them. In germline, CDR1 is LNHDA, CDR2 SQIVND (reference sequence). The CDR3 sequence is 14 residues long. This chain's CDR3 is CASNQGGVNTEAFF. Written as DNA, the CDR3 is TGTGCCAGTAATCAGGGTGGGGTGAACACTGAAGCTTTCTTT.

Written as DNA, the CDR3 is TGTGCCAGCAGCCTTCGGACAGGGTTCGGGGAAAAACTGTTTTTT. It encodes CASSLRTGFGEKLFF. The V and J genes are TRBV5-4 and TRBJ1-4; 8 bases line up with TRBD1. The CDR3 has 15 amino acids. After removal of 4 bases from V and 8 bases from J, the junction contained 10 bases not matched to a gene. Per the germline V gene, CDR1 is SGHNT and CDR2 is YYREEE (reference sequence).

The chain recombines TRBV6-5 with TRBJ1-5, with a possible D match to TRBD1 (6 bases). The length of the CDR3 is 15 residues. Germline V CDR1 and CDR2: MNHEY, SVGAGI. The V end was cut by 7 bases, the J end by 0 bases, with 13 bases between. CDR3 residues: CASKMDSYSNQPQHF. CDR3 coding DNA: TGTGCCAGCAAAATGGACAGTTATAGCAATCAGCCCCAGCATTTT.

The chain couples TRBV5-6 to TRBJ2-5; the D gene is possibly TRBD1 (5 bases). The CDR3 is 14 amino acids. Germline CDR1 is SGHDT and CDR2 is YYEEEE. With 3 bases removed from V and 3 bases from J, the gap between germline ends came to 12 bases. The CDR3: CASSSTVTKETQYF. DNA of the CDR3: TGTGCCAGCAGCTCGACAGTTACCAAAGAGACCCAGTACTTC. Combining the CDR3 with reference TRBV5-6 and TRBJ2-5 gives the whole variable domain DAGVTQSPTHLIKTRGQQVTLRCSPKSGHDTVSWYQQALGQGPQFIFQYYEEEERQRGNFPDRFSGHQFPNYSSELNVNALLLGDSALYLCASSSTVTKETQYFGPGTRLLVL.

This clone is a singleton in its sample. The rearrangement uses TRBV12-2 and TRBJ1-2; the table calls TRBD1, which could not be checked here. TRBV12-2 is described as a pseudogene. The CDR3 has 15 residues. The CDR3 is CASRLTGSPDYGYTF. The CDR3, as DNA: TGTGCAAGTCGCTTGACAGGGTCTCCAGACTATGGCTACACCTTC.

The rearrangement joins TRBV3-1 (or the pseudogene TRBV3-2) to TRBJ2-5; 7 bases are a match to TRBD1. There are 15 residues in the CDR3. With 4 bases clipped from V and 3 bases from J, the junction kept 8 bases outside the gene matches. Germline V CDR1 and CDR2: LGHDT, YNNKEL (reference sequence). As DNA, the CDR3 is TGTGCCAGCAGCCGAGGGACAGCCGGCGAAGAGACCCAGTACTTC. Its protein is CASSRGTAGEETQYF.

V usage is TRBV4-3 and J usage is TRBJ2-3; 8 bases align to TRBD2. The CDR3 covers 18 residues. Germline values: CDR1 LGHNA, CDR2 YSLEER. J lost 4 bases, V lost 0 bases, and 12 bases had no gene match. CDR3 sequence: CASSQDSGRVGGADTQYF. CDR3 DNA: TGCGCCAGCAGCCAAGATTCTGGTAGAGTCGGGGGGGCAGATACGCAGTATTTT.

V gene TRBV7-2 combines with J gene TRBJ2-5, with 9 bases identical to TRBD1. The CDR3 contains 13 residues. Germline V gene data show CDR1 as SGHTA and CDR2 as FQGNSA. Trimming removed 4 bases from V and 9 bases from J; junction bases left unmatched: 6. The CDR3 region has the DNA TGTGCCAGCAGCTCCGGGACAGGGAAGGCCCAGTACTTC. Its translation is CASSSGTGKAQYF.

This clone was found once. V usage is TRBV30 and J usage is TRBJ2-7, with TRBD2 matching over 12 bases. The V gene's germline CDR1 is GTSNPN and CDR2 SVGIG (reference sequence). The CDR3 consists of 17 residues. The junction had 11 bases not matched to a gene; V was cut back by 1 base and J by 4 bases. The CDR3: CAWSGRARLAGVYEQYF. The CDR3, as DNA: TGTGCCTGGAGTGGCAGGGCCCGACTAGCGGGAGTTTACGAGCAGTACTTC.

The chain has TRBV28 and TRBJ1-2; the D gene is possibly TRBD1 (6 bases). Between the trimmed V and J ends, which lost 4 bases and 8 bases, there was a span of 20 bases. The germline gives CDR1 MDHEN, CDR2 SYDVKM. The CDR3 is made up of 15 amino acids. The CDR3 coding sequence is TGTGCCAGCAGTTCTCCGGGGACACCTTCTAGGGGCTACACCTTC. This encodes CASSSPGTPSRGYTF.

The chain is built from TRBV12-3 or TRBV12-4 and TRBJ1-1; D gene unclear. Trimming took off 6 bases at V and 5 bases at J, with 10 bases between the two ends. The CDR3 is made up of 12 amino acids. The CDR3 sequence: CASRLGGTEAFF. For the CDR3, the DNA is TGTGCCAGCAGACTCGGAGGTACTGAAGCTTTCTTT.

This chain connects TRBV6-2 or TRBV6-3 to TRBJ2-4, with 7 bases identical to TRBD1. The CDR3 sequence is 14 residues long. Germline-derived CDR1 and CDR2 are MNHEY and SVGEGT. Trimming took 0 bases from V and 6 from J; bases not matched to a gene: 2. CDR3 bases: TGTGCCAGCAGTTACTCGACAGGGAGAAACATTCAGTACTTC. This sequence encodes CASSYSTGRNIQYF.

V usage is TRBV19 and J usage is TRBJ1-5; 9 positions agree with TRBD1. The CDR3 is 15 residues long. V lost 4 bases and J lost 4; bases outside the gene matches: 5. Germline V gene sequence: CDR1 LNHDA, CDR2 SQIVND (reference sequence). The CDR3 coding sequence is TGTGCCAGTAGTAGAAGGACAGGGGAGAATCAGCCCCAGCATTTT. Amino acid sequence: CASSRRTGENQPQHF.

V and J are TRBV3-1 (or the pseudogene TRBV3-2) and TRBJ2-1, with a tentative D call TRBD1 (6 bases). V was pared by 4 bases and J by 6 bases, with 10 bases between. This CDR3 is 13 amino acids long. The V gene's germline CDR1 is LGHDT and CDR2 YNNKEL (reference sequence). For the CDR3, the DNA is TGTGCCAGCAGCCCAGGGGTCTTCAATGAGCAGTTCTTC. It translates to CASSPGVFNEQFF.

The chain joins TRBV7-6 to TRBJ2-7; 13 bases are a match to TRBD2. Germline values: CDR1 SGHVS, CDR2 FNYEAQ. The trim removed 5 bases at V and 1 base at J, leaving 11 bases unmatched. This CDR3 is 18 amino acids long. CDR3 loop: CASSPGLAGAKRSYEQYF. The CDR3 DNA follows: TGTGCCAGCAGCCCTGGACTAGCGGGAGCAAAGCGGTCCTACGAGCAGTACTTC.

The rearrangement joins TRBV15 to TRBJ1-3; D not resolved. V was shortened by 1 base and J by 0 bases, with 7 bases between the two germline ends. Germline V gene data show CDR1 as LNHNV and CDR2 as YYDKDF (reference sequence). The CDR3 covers 15 residues. The CDR3 nucleotides read TGTGCCACCAGCAGAGCAGCGGGCTCTGGAAACACCATATATTTT. Protein sequence: CATSRAAGSGNTIYF.

This clone was recorded only once. This chain links TRBV30 with TRBJ2-4; possible D gene TRBD1, 6 bases. This CDR3 is 14 amino acids long. The V gene's germline CDR1 is GTSNPN and CDR2 SVGIG (reference sequence). V dropped 4 bases and J dropped 3 bases, with 13 bases sitting between them. In DNA form, the CDR3 reads TGTGCCTGGAACCTACAGGGATTCAAAAACATTCAGTACTTC. Encoded protein: CAWNLQGFKNIQYF. The entire variable domain, with the rest obtained from reference TRBV30 and TRBJ2-4, is as follows: SQTIHQWPATLVQPVGSPLSLECTVEGTSNPNLYWYRQAAGRGLQLLFYSVGIGQISSEVPQNLSASRPQDRQFILSSKKLLLSDSGFYLCAWNLQGFKNIQYFGAGTRLSVL.

The chain employs TRBV7-6 and TRBJ2-7, with a possible D match to TRBD1 (6 bases). The germline V and J ends were trimmed by 5 bases and 2 bases, with 19 bases remaining between them. Germline lookup yields CDR1 SGHVS and CDR2 FNYEAQ. The CDR3 has 16 amino acids. CDR3 sequence reads: CASSTLTGPLPYEQYF. The CDR3 bases are TGTGCCAGCAGCACCCTGACAGGCCCACTTCCCTACGAGCAGTACTTC.

This clone was observed a single time. This chain uses TRBV11-2 with TRBJ1-1, with a weak D call TRBD1 (5 bases). Germline assignment: CDR1 SGHAT and CDR2 FQNNGV. Trimming pared 1 base from V and 1 base from J, leaving 10 bases between. The CDR3 is made up of 15 amino acids. In DNA, the CDR3 is TGTGCCAGCAGCTTAGGTTTGGGGCCGAACACTGAAGCTTTCTTT. Translating gives CASSLGLGPNTEAFF. The entire variable domain, with the rest obtained from reference TRBV11-2 and TRBJ1-1, is as follows: EAGVAQSPRYKIIEKRQSVAFWCNPISGHATLYWYQQILGQGPKLLIQFQNNGVVDDSQLPKDRFSAERLKGVDSTLKIQPAKLEDSAVYLCASSLGLGPNTEAFFGQGTRLTVV.

V and J are TRBV11-2 and TRBJ1-4; 11 bases align to TRBD1. J was trimmed by 7 bases and V by 6 bases; bases with no gene match: 1. The germline V gene has CDR1 SGHAT and CDR2 FQNNGV. The CDR3 contains 13 residues. CDR3: CASRGTGGEKLFF. CDR3 coding DNA: TGTGCCAGCAGGGGGACAGGGGGTGAAAAACTGTTTTTT.

The chain combines TRBV18 with TRBJ2-6, with TRBD2 matching 8 bases. This CDR3 comprises 18 residues. Per germline, CDR1 KGHSH and CDR2 LQKENI. V dropped 3 bases and J dropped 2; count of bases not matched to a gene: 9. As DNA, the CDR3 is TGTGCCAGCTCACCCCCTCCGGGAGGGATCGCTGGGGCCAACGTCCTGACTTTC. As protein: CASSPPPGGIAGANVLTF. Full variable domain (outside the CDR3, taken from reference TRBV18 and TRBJ2-6): NAGVMQNPRHLVRRRGQEARLRCSPMKGHSHVYWYRQLPEEGLKFMVYLQKENIIDESGMPKERFSAEFPKEGPSILRIQQVVRGDSAAYFCASSPPPGGIAGANVLTFGAGSRLTVL.

The table lists this clone with a few counts. The chain has TRBV4-3 and TRBJ1-1; 9 bases align to TRBD1. The junction had 10 bases not matched to a gene; V was cut back by 3 bases and J by 11 bases. This CDR3 region has 14 residues. CDR1 LGHNA and CDR2 YSLEER come from the germline V gene. The CDR3 is CASSQLTGGDQAFF. CDR3 sequence (DNA): TGCGCCAGCAGCCAGCTTACAGGGGGCGATCAGGCTTTCTTT.

This rearrangement joins TRBV7-2 to TRBJ1-1; tentative D call: TRBD1 (6 bases). Germline loops: CDR1 SGHTA, CDR2 FQGNSA. V was trimmed by 5 bases and J by 7 bases, leaving 23 bases between them. This CDR3 is built from 16 residues. CDR3 coding DNA: TGTGCCAGCAGCAAGCATAACAGGGTAGAGGGGGATGAAGCTTTCTTT. Translation gives CASSKHNRVEGDEAFF.